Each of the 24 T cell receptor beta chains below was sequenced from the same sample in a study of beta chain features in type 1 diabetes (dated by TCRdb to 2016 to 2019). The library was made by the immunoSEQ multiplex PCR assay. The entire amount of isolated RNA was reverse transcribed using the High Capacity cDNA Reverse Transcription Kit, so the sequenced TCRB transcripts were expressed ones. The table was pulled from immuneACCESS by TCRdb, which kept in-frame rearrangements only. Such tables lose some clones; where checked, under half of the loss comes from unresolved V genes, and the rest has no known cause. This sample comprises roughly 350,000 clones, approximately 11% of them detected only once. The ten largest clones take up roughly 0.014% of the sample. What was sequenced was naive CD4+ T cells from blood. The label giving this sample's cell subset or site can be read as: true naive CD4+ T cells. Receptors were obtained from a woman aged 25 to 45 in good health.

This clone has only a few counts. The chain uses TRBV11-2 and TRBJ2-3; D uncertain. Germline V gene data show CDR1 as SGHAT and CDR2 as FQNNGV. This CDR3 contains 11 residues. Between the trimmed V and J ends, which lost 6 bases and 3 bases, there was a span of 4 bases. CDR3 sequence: CASRQTDTQYF. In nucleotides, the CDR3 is TGTGCCAGCAGACAAACAGATACGCAGTATTTT.

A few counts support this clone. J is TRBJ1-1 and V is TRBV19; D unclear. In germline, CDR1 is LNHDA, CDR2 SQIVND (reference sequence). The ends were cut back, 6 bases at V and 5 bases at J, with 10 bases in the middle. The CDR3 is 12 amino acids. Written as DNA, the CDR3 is TGTGCCAGTAGCGGAGGCTGGACTGAAGCTTTCTTT. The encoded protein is CASSGGWTEAFF.

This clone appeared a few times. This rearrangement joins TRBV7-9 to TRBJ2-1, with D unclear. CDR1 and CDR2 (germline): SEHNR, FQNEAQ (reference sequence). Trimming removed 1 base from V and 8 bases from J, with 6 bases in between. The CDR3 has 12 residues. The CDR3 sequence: CASSLGVYEQFF. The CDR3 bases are TGTGCCAGCAGCTTAGGCGTCTATGAGCAGTTCTTC.

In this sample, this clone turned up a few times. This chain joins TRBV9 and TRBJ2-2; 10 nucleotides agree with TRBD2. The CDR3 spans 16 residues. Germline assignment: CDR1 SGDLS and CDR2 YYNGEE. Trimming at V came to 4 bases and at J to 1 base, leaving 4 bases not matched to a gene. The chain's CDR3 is CASSSRLAGNTGELFF. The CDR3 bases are TGTGCCAGCAGCTCCCGACTAGCGGGGAACACCGGGGAGCTGTTTTTT.

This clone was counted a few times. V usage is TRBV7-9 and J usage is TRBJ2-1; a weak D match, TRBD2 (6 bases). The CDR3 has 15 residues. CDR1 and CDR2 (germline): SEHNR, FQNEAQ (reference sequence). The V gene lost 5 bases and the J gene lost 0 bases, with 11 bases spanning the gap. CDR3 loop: CASSPPGSSYNEQFF. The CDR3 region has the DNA TGTGCCAGCAGCCCTCCCGGGAGCTCCTACAATGAGCAGTTCTTC.

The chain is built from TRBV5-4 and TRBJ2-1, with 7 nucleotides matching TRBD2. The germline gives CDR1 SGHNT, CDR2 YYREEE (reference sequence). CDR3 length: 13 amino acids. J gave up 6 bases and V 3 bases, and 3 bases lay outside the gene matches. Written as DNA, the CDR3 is TGTGCCAGCAGCTCCGGGACTATCAATGAGCAGTTCTTC. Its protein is CASSSGTINEQFF.

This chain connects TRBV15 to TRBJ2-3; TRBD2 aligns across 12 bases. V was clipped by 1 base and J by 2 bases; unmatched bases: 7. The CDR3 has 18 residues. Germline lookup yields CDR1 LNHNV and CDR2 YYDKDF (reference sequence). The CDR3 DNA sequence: TGTGCCACCAGCAGAGCACTGACTAGCGGGAGACCCACAGATACGCAGTATTTT. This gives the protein CATSRALTSGRPTDTQYF.

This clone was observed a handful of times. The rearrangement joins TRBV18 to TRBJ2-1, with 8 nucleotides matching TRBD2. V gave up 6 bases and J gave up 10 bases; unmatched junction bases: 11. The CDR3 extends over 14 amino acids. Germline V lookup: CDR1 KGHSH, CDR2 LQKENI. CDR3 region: CASSPGGGAREQFF. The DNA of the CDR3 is TGTGCCAGCTCCCCGGGGGGGGGAGCACGAGAGCAGTTCTTC.

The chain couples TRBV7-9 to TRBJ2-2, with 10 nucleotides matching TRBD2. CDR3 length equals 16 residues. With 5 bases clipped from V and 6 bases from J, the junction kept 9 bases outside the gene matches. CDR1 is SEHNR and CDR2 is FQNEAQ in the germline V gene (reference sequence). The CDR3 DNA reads TGTGCCAGCAGCCCCCCGCTCAGCGGGAGGGCCGGGGAGCTGTTTTTT. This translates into CASSPPLSGRAGELFF.

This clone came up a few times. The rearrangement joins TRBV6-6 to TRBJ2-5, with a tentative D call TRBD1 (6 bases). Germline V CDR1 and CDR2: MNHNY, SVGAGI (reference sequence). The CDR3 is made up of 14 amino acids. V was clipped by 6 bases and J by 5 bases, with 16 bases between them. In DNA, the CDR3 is TGTGCCAGCAGGGGCACAGGGTTGGGGGAGACCCAGTACTTC. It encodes CASRGTGLGETQYF.

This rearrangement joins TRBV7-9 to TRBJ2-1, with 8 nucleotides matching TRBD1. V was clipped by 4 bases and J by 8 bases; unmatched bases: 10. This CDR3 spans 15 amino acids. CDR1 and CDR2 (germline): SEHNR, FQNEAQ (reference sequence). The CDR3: CASSSGQGPRDEQFF. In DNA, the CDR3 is TGTGCCAGCAGCTCCGGACAGGGACCCAGGGATGAGCAGTTCTTC.

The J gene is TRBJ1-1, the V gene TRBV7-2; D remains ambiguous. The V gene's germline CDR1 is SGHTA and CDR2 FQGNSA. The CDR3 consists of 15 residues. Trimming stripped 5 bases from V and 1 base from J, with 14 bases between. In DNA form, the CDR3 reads TGTGCCAGCAGCCCCGTGGAGGGTGCGAACACTGAAGCTTTCTTT. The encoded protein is CASSPVEGANTEAFF.

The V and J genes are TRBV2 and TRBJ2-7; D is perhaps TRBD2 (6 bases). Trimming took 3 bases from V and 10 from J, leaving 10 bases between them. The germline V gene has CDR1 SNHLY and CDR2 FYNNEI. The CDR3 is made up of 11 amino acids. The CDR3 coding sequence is TGTGCCAGCAGTGAGTTGGGGGGACAGTACTTC. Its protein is CASSELGGQYF.

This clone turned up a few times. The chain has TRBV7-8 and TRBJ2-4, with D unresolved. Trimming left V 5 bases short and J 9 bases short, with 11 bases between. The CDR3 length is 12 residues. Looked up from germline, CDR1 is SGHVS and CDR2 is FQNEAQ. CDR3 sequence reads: CASSQTSGIQYF. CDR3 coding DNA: TGTGCCAGCAGCCAGACGTCGGGCATTCAGTACTTC.

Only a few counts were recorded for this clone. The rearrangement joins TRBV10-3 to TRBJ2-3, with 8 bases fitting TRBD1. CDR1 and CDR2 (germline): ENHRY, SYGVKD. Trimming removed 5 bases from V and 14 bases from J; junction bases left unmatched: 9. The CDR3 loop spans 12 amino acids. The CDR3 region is CAISLNGDRLYF. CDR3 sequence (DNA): TGTGCCATCAGTCTCAACGGGGACAGGCTGTATTTT.

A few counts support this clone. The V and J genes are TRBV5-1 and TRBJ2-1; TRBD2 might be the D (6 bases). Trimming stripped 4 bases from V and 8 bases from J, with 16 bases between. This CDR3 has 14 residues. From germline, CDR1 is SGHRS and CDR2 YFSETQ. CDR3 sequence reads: CASSPWSWGDEQFF. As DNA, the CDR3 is TGCGCCAGCAGCCCCTGGTCTTGGGGGGATGAGCAGTTCTTC.

The CDR3 region is CASKGRALETQYF. The CDR3 DNA follows: TGTGCCAGCAAAGGGAGGGCCTTAGAGACCCAGTACTTC. V gene TRBV2 combines with J gene TRBJ2-5; 7 bases agree with TRBD2. This CDR3 comprises 13 residues. Germline-derived CDR1 and CDR2 are SNHLY and FYNNEI. V was pared by 7 bases and J by 4 bases, with 6 bases of the junction left unmatched.

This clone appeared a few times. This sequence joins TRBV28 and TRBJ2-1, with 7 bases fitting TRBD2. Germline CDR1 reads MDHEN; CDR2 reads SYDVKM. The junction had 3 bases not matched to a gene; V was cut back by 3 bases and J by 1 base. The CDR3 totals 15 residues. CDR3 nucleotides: TGTGCCAGCAGTTTTCAGGGAGGGTCCTACAATGAGCAGTTCTTC. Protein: CASSFQGGSYNEQFF. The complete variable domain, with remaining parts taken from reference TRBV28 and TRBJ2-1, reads DVKVTQSSRYLVKRTGEKVFLECVQDMDHENMFWYRQDPGLGLRLIYFSYDVKMKEKGDIPEGYSVSREKKERFSLILESASTNQTSMYLCASSFQGGSYNEQFFGPGTRLTVL.

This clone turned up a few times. CDR3: CASSVGGKNTEAFF. The CDR3 nucleotides are TGTGCCAGCTCGGTAGGGGGCAAAAACACTGAAGCTTTCTTT. The genes are TRBV7-2 and TRBJ1-1; 7 positions match TRBD1. This CDR3 has 14 amino acids. The germline V gene encodes CDR1 SGHTA and CDR2 FQGNSA. The J segment lost 2 bases and the V segment lost 8 bases, leaving 8 bases of the junction unmatched.

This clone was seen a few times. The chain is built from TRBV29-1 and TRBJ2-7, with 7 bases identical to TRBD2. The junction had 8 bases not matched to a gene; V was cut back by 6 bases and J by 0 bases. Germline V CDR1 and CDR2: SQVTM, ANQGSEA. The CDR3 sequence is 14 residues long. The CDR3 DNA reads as TGCAGCGTCGCCAAGCGGGAAACCTCCTACGAGCAGTACTTC. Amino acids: CSVAKRETSYEQYF.

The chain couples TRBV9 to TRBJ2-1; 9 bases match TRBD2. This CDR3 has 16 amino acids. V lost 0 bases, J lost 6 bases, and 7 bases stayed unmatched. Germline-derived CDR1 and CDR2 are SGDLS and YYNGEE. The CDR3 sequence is CASSVAPGLAGNEQFF. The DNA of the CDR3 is TGTGCCAGCAGCGTAGCCCCGGGACTAGCAGGCAATGAGCAGTTCTTC.

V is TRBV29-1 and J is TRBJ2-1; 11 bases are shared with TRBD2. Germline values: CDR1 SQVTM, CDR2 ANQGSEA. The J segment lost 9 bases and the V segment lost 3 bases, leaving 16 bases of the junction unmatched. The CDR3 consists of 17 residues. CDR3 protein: CSVDTPLQTSGISEQFF. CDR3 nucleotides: TGCAGCGTTGACACACCACTTCAGACTAGCGGGATTTCTGAGCAGTTCTTC.

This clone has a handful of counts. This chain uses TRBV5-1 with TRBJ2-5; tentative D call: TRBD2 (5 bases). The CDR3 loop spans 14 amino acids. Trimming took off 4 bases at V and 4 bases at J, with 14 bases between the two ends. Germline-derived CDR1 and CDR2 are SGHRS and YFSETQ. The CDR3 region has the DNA TGCGCCAGCAGCCAGACTACTAGGGCAGAGACCCAGTACTTC. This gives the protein CASSQTTRAETQYF.

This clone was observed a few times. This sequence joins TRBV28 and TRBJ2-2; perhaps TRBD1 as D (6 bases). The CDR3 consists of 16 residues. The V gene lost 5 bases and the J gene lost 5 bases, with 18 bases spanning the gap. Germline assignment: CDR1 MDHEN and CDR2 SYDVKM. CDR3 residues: CASSTPGRGETGELFF. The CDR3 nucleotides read TGTGCCAGCAGTACCCCCGGCAGGGGCGAGACCGGGGAGCTGTTTTTT.